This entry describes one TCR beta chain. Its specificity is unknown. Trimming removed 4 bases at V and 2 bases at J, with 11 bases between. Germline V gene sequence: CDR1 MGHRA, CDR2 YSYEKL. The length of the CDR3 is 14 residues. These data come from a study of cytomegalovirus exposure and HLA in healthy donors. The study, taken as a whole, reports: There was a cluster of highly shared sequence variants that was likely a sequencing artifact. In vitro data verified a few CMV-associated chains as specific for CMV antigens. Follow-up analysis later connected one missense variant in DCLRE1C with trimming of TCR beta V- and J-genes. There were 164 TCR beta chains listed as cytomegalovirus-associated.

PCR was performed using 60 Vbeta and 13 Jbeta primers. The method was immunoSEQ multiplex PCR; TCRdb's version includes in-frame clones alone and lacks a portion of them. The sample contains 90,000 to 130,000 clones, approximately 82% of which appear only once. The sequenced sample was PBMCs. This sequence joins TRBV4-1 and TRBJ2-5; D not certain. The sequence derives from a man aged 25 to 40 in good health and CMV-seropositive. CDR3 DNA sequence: TGCGCCAGCAGCCCCCCAGGTGGTCAAGAGACCCAGTACTTC. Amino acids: CASSPPGGQETQYF.